The T cell receptor beta chain under discussion was sequenced for a study of blood T cells in healthy people across ages. A second PCR, run for roughly 7 to 12 cycles, used a sample-barcoded 5' primer plus a J-beta primer mix. TCRdb independently ran MiXCR on the 5' RACE reads; one entry per CDR3 protein. The sample shows 650,000 to 800,000 distinct CDR3 sequences, 45% to 60% of them seen only once. Deletions cut 1 base from V and 2 bases from J, with 12 bases between. The CDR3 spans 15 residues. Germline assignment: CDR1 LGHDT and CDR2 YNNKEL (reference sequence). This clonotype originated in a woman of 80 years or more in good health. What was sequenced was blood. The chain employs TRBV3-1 and TRBJ2-7, with a possible D match to TRBD2 (6 bases). CDR3 DNA sequence: TGTGCCAGCAGCCAAGGGCTGCGGGAAGCCTACGAGCAGTACTTC. Its translation is CASSQGLREAYEQYF.